This TCR beta chain was observed in a study of T cell responses to AZD1222 COVID-19 vaccine. Generated by immunoSEQ multiplex PCR, the TCRdb table keeps only in-frame clones and is missing some. This table has 170,000 or so clones, around 93% appearing once. The germline CDR1 and CDR2 sequences are LNHDA and SQIVND (reference sequence). The V and J ends lost 7 bases and 0 bases respectively, with 18 bases between them. The CDR3 has 16 residues. The source is an adult who received the MenACWY meningococcal vaccine as a control. The material was peripheral blood, obtained 28 days after the second dose of the MenACWY control vaccine. The chain carries TRBV19 and TRBJ1-2; no firm D call. The CDR3 sequence is CASKNDVGPSNYGYTF. The CDR3 DNA reads as TGTGCCAGTAAGAATGATGTCGGGCCCTCTAACTATGGCTACACCTTC.